A single sample is the source of the 4 T cell receptor beta chains below, sequenced in a study of immune reconstitution after stem cell transplant in scleroderma. TCRdb analysed the RT-PCR reads with MiXCR anew, one entry per CDR3 protein. The table records 480 or so distinct CDR3 sequences, more than 20% of them present only once. This material was collected before or after autologous hematopoietic stem cell transplantation (not recorded which). Receptor source: a female donor with systemic sclerosis.

This clonotype was recorded a few times. A clone one base away is much larger, so this may be a read error. The chain employs TRBV6-2 or TRBV6-3 and TRBJ2-1; 8 nucleotides line up with TRBD2. The CDR3 is 15 amino acids. Germline assignment: CDR1 MNHEY and CDR2 SVGEGT. CDR3 loop: CAGSYPRGGIDEQFF. The CDR3 bases are TGTGCCGGCAGTTACCCTCGCGGGGGGATCGATGAGCAGTTCTTC.

Sample share makes this clonotype large. The chain links TRBV28 to TRBJ2-2; no clear D gene. The CDR3 is made up of 13 amino acids. Trimming pared 3 bases from V and 4 bases from J, leaving 6 bases between. Germline V gene sequence: CDR1 MDHEN, CDR2 SYDVKM. CDR3 nucleotides: TGTGCCAGCAGTTTCCTTACCACCGGGGAGCTGTTTTTT. This sequence encodes CASSFLTTGELFF.

This clonotype was counted between two and nine times. The chain uses TRBV29-1 and TRBJ1-1, with D perhaps matching TRBD1 (6 bases). Germline V lookup: CDR1 SQVTM, CDR2 ANQGSEA. The CDR3 runs 12 residues. Trimming cost V 6 bases and J 5 bases, with 13 bases left between them. CDR3 region: CSVGQPGTEAFF. CDR3 in DNA: TGCAGCGTCGGACAGCCCGGGACTGAAGCTTTCTTT.

By sample fraction, this clonotype is large (0.1 to 1%). The rearrangement links TRBV7-2 to TRBJ2-1; perhaps TRBD2 as D (5 bases). The CDR3 loop spans 16 amino acids. V lost 3 bases to trimming and J lost 9 bases, with 21 bases between them. The V gene's germline CDR1 is SGHTA and CDR2 FQGNSA. The CDR3 region has the DNA TGTGCCAGCAGCTTTACCTGGACTGGCTCGGCGGGTGAGCAGTTCTTC. Its protein is CASSFTWTGSAGEQFF.